The clone carrying this T cell receptor (beta chain) was picked up many times. The antigen is not known. Amplified TCR beta CDR3 regions derived from RNA transcripts. In the first-round RT-PCR of the TCR CDR3, the HTBI primer set was used. Via MiXCR, TCRdb re-called the multiplex PCR reads, giving one row per CDR3 protein. Found here are around 500,000 distinct CDR3 sequences, approximately 16% of them singletons; the top ten hold 25% to 30%. These data originate in a study of T cells in Graves' hyperthyroidism and ophthalmopathy. Overall study: Blood was drawn when the patient was first diagnosed and still untreated.

The study's findings and limits: Ophthalmopathy, as predicted by the model, came a median approximately 5.9 months after the prediction.

Germline V lookup: CDR1 ENHRY, CDR2 SYGVKD. The ends were cut back, 4 bases at V and 5 bases at J, with 11 bases in the middle. The CDR3 sequence is 13 residues long. This TCR was recovered from a woman aged 25 to 39 with Graves' ophthalmopathy. The chain uses TRBV10-3 and TRBJ2-5, with D possibly matching TRBD2 (5 bases). The material sequenced was blood. The CDR3 reads CAISGGKMETQYF. The CDR3 DNA follows: TGTGCCATCAGTGGAGGGAAGATGGAGACCCAGTACTTC.